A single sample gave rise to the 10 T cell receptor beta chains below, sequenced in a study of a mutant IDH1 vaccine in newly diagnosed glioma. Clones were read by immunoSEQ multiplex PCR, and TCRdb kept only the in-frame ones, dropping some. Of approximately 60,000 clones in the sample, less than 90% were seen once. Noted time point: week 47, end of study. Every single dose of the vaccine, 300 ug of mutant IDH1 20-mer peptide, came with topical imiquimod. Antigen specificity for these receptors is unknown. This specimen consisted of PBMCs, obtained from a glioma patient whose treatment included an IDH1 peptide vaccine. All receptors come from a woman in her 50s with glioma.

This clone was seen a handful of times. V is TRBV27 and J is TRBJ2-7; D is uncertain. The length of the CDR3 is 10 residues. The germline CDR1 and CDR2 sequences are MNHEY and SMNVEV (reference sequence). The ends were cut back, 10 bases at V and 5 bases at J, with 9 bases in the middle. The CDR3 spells CAKTFDEQYF. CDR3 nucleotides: TGTGCCAAAACCTTCGACGAGCAGTACTTC.

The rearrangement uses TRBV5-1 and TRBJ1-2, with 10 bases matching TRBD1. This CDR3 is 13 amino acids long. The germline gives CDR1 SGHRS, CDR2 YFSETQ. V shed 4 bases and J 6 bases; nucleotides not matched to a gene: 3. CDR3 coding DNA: TGCGCCAGCAGCGTGGGGACAGGGGATGGCTACACCTTC. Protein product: CASSVGTGDGYTF.

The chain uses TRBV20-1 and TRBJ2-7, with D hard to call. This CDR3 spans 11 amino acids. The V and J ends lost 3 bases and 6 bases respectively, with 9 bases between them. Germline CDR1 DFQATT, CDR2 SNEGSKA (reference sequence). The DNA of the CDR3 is TGCAGTGCTAGTATCGCCTCCGAGCAGTACTTC. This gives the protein CSASIASEQYF.

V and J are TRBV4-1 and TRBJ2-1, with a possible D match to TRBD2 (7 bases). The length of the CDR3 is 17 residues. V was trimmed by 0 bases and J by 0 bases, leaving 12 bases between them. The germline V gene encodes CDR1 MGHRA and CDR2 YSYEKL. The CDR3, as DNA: TGCGCCAGCAGCCAAGACCAGGCGGGGGCCTCCTACAATGAGCAGTTCTTC. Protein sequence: CASSQDQAGASYNEQFF.

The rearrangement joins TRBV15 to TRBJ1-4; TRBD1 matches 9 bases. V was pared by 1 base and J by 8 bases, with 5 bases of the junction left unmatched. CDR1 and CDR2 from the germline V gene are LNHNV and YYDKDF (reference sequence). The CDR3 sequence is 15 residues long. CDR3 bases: TGTGCCACCAGCAGAGTCCGGACAGGGGCGGAAAAACTGTTTTTT. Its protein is CATSRVRTGAEKLFF. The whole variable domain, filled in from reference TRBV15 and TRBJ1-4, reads DAMVIQNPRYQVTQFGKPVTLSCSQTLNHNVMYWYQQKSSQAPKLLFHYYDKDFNNEADTPDNFQSRRPNTSFCFLDIRSPGLGDTAMYLCATSRVRTGAEKLFFGSGTQLSVL.

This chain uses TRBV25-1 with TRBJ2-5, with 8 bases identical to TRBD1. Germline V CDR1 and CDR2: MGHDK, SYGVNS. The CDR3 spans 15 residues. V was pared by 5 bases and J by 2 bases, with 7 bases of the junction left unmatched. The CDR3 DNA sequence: TGTGCCAGCAGTACGGACAGGGCCTATCAAGAGACCCAGTACTTC. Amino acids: CASSTDRAYQETQYF.

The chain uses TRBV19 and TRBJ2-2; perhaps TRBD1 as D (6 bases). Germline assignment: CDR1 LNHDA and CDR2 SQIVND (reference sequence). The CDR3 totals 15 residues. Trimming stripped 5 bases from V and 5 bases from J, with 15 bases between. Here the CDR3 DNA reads TGTGCCAGTAGTGTTCAGGGGAGAGGGACCGGGGAGCTGTTTTTT. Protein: CASSVQGRGTGELFF.

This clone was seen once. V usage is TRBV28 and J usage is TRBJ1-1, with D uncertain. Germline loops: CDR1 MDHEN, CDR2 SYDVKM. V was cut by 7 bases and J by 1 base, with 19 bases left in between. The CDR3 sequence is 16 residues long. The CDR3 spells CASILDFSIRNTEAFF. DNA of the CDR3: TGTGCCAGCATACTGGACTTTTCTATTAGGAACACTGAAGCTTTCTTT.

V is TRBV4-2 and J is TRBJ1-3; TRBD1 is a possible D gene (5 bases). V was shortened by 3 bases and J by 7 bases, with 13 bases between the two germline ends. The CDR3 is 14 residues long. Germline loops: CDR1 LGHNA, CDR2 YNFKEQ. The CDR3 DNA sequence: TGTGCCAGCAGCCAGGGACTTGAAGGGAACACCATATATTTT. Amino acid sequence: CASSQGLEGNTIYF.

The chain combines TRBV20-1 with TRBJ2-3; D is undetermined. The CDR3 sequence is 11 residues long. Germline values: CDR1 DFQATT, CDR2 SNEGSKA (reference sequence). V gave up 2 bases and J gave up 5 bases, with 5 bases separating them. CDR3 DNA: TGCAGTGCTAGACTGAGAGATACGCAGTATTTT. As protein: CSARLRDTQYF.